A single TCR beta chain is shown here with its context. V was pared by 5 bases and J by 12 bases, with 8 bases of the junction left unmatched. Per germline, CDR1 SGHNT and CDR2 YENEEA. The CDR3 consists of 15 residues. This record belongs to a study of blood T cell repertoires in COVID-19. In the study overall: PBMCs, B-cell-depleted T cells, or T cells provided the cDNA or gDNA that made up the material.

The authors' processing: Scientists estimated how many nucleated cells there were by amplifying reference gene primers. TCRdb's copy holds only in-frame clones and misses some; the assay was immunoSEQ multiplex PCR. The DNA was the basis for D and trimming; V, J and clone size are from that table. The sample lists some 100,000 clones; 65% to 90% were seen once. The receptor was derived from a woman in her forties or fifties who had recovered from COVID-19. The sample consisted of PBMCs or T cells enriched from blood (not recorded which). V gene TRBV11-3 combines with J gene TRBJ2-1; the match to TRBD2 covers 15 bases. The CDR3 region is CASSRGLAGGRGQFF. DNA of the CDR3: TGTGCCAGCAGCCGAGGACTAGCGGGAGGGCGGGGGCAGTTCTTC.